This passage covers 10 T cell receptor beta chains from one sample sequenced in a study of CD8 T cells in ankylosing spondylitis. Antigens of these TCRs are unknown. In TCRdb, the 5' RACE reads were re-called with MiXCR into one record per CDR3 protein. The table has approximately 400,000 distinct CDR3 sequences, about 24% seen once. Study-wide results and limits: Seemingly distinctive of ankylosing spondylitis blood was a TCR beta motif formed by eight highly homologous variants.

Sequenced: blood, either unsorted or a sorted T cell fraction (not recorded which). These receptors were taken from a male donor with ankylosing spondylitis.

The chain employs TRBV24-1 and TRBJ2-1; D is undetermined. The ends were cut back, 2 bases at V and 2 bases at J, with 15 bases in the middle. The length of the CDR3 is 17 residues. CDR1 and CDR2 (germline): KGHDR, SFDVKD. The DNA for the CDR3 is TGTGCCACCAGTGATTCCCAGTTCAGGTCAGCCTACAATGAGCAGTTCTTC. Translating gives CATSDSQFRSAYNEQFF.

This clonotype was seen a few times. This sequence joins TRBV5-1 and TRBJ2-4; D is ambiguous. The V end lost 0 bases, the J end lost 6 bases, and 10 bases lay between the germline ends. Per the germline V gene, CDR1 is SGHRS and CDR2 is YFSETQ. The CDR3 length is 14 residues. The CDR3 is CASSLGRAGNIQYF. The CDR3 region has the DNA TGCGCCAGCAGCTTGGGTAGGGCTGGAAACATTCAGTACTTC. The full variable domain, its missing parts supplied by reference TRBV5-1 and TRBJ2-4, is KAGVTQTPRYLIKTRGQQVTLSCSPISGHRSVSWYQQTPGQGLQFLFEYFSETQRNKGNFPGRFSGRQFSNSRSEMNVSTLELGDSALYLCASSLGRAGNIQYFGAGTRLSVL.

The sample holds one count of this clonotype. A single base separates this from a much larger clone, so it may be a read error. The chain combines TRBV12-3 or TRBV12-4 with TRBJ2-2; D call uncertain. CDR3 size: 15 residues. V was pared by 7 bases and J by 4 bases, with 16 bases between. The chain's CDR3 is CASTPLGAGTGELFF. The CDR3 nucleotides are TGTGCCAGCACCCCTTTGGGTGCCGGCACCGGGGAGCTGTTTTTT.

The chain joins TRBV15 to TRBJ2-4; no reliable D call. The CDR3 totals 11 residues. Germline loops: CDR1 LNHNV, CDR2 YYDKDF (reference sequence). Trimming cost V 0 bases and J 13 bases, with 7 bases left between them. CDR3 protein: CATSRDRVQYF. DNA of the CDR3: TGTGCCACCAGCAGAGATCGGGTGCAGTACTTC. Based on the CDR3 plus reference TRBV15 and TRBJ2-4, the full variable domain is DAMVIQNPRYQVTQFGKPVTLSCSQTLNHNVMYWYQQKSSQAPKLLFHYYDKDFNNEADTPDNFQSRRPNTSFCFLDIRSPGLGDTAMYLCATSRDRVQYFGAGTRLSVL.

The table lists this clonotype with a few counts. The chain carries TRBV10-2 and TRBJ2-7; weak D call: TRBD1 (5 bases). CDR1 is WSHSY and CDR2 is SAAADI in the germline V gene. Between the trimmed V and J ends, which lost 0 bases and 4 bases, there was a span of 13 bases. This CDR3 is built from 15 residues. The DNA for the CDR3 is TGCGCCAGCAGTGAGTCGACCGGCAGGGTGTACGAGCAGTACGTC. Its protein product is CASSESTGRVYEQYV.

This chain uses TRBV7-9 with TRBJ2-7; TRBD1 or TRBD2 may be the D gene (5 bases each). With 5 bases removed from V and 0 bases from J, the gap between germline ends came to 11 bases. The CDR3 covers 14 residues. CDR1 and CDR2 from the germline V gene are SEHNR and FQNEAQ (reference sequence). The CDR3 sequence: CASSGTASSYEQYF. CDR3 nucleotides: TGTGCCAGCAGCGGGACGGCCAGCTCCTACGAGCAGTACTTC. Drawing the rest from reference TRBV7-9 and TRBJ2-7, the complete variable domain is DTGVSQNPRHKITKRGQNVTFRCDPISEHNRLYWYRQTLGQGPEFLTYFQNEAQLEKSRLLSDRFSAERPKGSFSTLEIQRTEQGDSAMYLCASSGTASSYEQYFGPGTRLTVT.

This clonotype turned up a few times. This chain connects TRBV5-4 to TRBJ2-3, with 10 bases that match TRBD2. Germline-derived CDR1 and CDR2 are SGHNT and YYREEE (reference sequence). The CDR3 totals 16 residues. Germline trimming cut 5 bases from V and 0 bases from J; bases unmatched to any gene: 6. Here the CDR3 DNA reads TGTGCCAGCAGTTCTAAGACTAGCGGGAGCACAGATACGCAGTATTTT. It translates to CASSSKTSGSTDTQYF.

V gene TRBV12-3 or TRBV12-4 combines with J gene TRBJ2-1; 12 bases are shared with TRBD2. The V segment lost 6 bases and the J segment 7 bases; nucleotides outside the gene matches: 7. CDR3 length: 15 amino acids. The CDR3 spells CASSAGLAGLNEQFF. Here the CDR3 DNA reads TGTGCCAGCAGCGCGGGACTAGCGGGTCTGAATGAGCAGTTCTTC.

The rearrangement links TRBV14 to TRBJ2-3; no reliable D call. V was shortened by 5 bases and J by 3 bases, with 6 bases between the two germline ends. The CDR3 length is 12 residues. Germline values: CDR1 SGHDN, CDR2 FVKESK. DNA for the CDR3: TGTGCCAGCAGCAGACTTACAGATACGCAGTATTTT. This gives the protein CASSRLTDTQYF.

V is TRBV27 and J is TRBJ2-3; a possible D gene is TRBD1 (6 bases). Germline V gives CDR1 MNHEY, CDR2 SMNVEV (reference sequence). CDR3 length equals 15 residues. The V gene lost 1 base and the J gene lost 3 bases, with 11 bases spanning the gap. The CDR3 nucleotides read TGTGCCAGCAGTTTATACTTCAGGGGTACAGATACGCAGTATTTT. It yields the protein CASSLYFRGTDTQYF.